The sequence of this T cell receptor (beta chain) was determined in a study of T cell repertoires in cytomegalovirus infection. Study context: Shared public TCR beta signatures pointed to both CMV infection and a matching HLA type.

One entry per CDR3 protein results from TCRdb running MiXCR on the reads. The repertoire holds 150,000 or so distinct CDR3 sequences, with about 6.5% as singletons. Findings of the study overall: There were carriers of CMV plus the relevant HLA, and cumulative public TCR beta family frequency identified them. Dominating the ex vivo response were HLA-C-restricted CMV-specific TCR beta clonotypes.

This clonotype has a handful of counts. No antigen is known for it. This CDR3 has 16 residues. V dropped 4 bases and J dropped 1 base, with 16 bases sitting between them. Germline loops: CDR1 SGHTA, CDR2 FQGTGA. The receptor's source is a human donor in good health (CMV status not recorded). Some clones in this sample may be carry-over from other donors' samples. The chain links TRBV7-3 to TRBJ1-1; unclear D gene. The sequenced sample consisted of PBMCs. The CDR3 loop reads CASSWATLLSNTEAFF. In nucleotides, the CDR3 is TGTGCCAGCAGCTGGGCGACGCTTTTATCGAACACTGAAGCTTTCTTT.